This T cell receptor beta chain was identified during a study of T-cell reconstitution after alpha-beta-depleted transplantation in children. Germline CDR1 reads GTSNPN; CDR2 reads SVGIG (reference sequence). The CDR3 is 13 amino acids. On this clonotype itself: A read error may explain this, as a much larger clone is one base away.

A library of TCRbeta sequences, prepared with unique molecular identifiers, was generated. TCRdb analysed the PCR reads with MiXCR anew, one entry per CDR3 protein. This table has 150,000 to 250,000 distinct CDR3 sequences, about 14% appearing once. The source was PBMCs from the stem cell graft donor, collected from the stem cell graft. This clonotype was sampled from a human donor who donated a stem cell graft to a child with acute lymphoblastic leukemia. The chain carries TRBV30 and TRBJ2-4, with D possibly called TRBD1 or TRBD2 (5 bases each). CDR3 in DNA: TGTGCCTGCGGCCGGGACGGAATAAACAGTCAGTACTTC. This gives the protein CACGRDGINSQYF.